The rows below give T cell receptor beta chains drawn from one sample of a study of post-analysis software for immune sequencing data. TCRdb fed the PCR reads into MiXCR, producing one record per CDR3 protein. The table lists 800,000 to 950,000 distinct CDR3 sequences, 53% of them singletons, with approximately 4.4% in the top ten. Source material: blood. These receptors were taken from a girl between 5 and 17 years old with multiple sclerosis. CDR3s include the opening cysteine and the closing phenylalanine or tryptophan. Fields, in order: V gene, J gene, CDR3 protein.

>TRBV6-5|TRBJ1-1
CASSYSIFGRVTEAFF
>TRBV5-6|TRBJ2-3
CASSLGQLGADTQYF
>TRBV20-1|TRBJ2-5
CSARPREGDGETQYF
>TRBV24-1|TRBJ2-1
CATSSGAHEQFF
>TRBV29-1|TRBJ2-7
CSVGGQGASYEQYF
>TRBV5-6|TRBJ1-2
CASRRTGRGYTF
>TRBV15|-
CATSSEGGYSYEQYF
>TRBV10-3|TRBJ1-2
CAISESLTDGYTF
>TRBV4-2|TRBJ2-3
CASSQGGRDTDTRYF
>TRBV12-3/TRBV12-4|TRBJ2-7
CASSPCYEQYF
>TRBV15|-
CATSRVAAYEQYF
>TRBV2|TRBJ2-3
CASSETRGLTDTQYF
>TRBV7-8|TRBJ1-5
CASSSTDGSNQPQHF
>TRBV2|TRBJ2-5
CASSVTGGEQGQYF
>TRBV5-1|TRBJ2-1
CASSLEHYNEQFF
>TRBV5-1|-
CASSLRVDGEQYF
>TRBV6-5|TRBJ2-3
CATTQGTQYF
>TRBV20-1|TRBJ1-5
CSFGTGTLAQHF
>TRBV20-1|TRBJ2-1
CSALILAGGLGQFF
>TRBV7-2|-
CAGSFQAAGYEQYF
>TRBV28|TRBJ2-1
CASSSVRGGPYNEQFF
>TRBV25-1|TRBJ2-7
CASTGAENSYEQYF
>TRBV4-2|TRBJ2-7
CASSQDTASGGRDYEQYF
>TRBV12-3/TRBV12-4|TRBJ1-5
CASRWRGNQPQHF
>TRBV7-9|TRBJ1-2
CASRAVQSGYTF
>TRBV14|TRBJ2-7
CASSQDGPHTAEQYF
>TRBV12-3/TRBV12-4|TRBJ2-1
CASSRGSETITQFF
>TRBV5-1|TRBJ2-7
CASSLGLNSCEQYF
>TRBV5-1|TRBJ2-1
CASSLLAGVDNEQFF
>TRBV29-1|-
CSVVLAGNNYEQYF
>TRBV5-1|TRBJ1-2
CASSLDLAGYTF
>TRBV29-1|TRBJ2-1
CSVERGCNEQFF
>TRBV3-1|TRBJ2-7
CASSQEGLAIYEQYF
>TRBV29-1|-
CSIEGTGGLYEQYF
>TRBV6-1|TRBJ2-5
CASSDRLTQYF
>TRBV27|-
CASSLLGPGEEYLGEQYF
>TRBV28|TRBJ1-2
CASRRQRGGKYGYTF
>TRBV5-1|TRBJ2-7
CASSLDSGQIYEQYF
>TRBV10-3|TRBJ2-3
CAISRRQGTDTQYF
>TRBV20-1|TRBJ1-2
CSAVQGPNYGYTF
>TRBV11-2|TRBJ2-4
CASSPGQEGRYIQYF
>TRBV5-8|TRBJ2-5
CASRQGTALFQETQYF
>TRBV20-1|TRBJ1-3
CSASLAGGNTIYF
>TRBV5-1|TRBJ2-1
CASGAELTGEQFF
>TRBV5-1|TRBJ2-3
CASSRNPTSSMDTQYF
>TRBV7-9|TRBJ2-7
CASSLDAGNEQYF
>TRBV27|TRBJ1-2
CASSLSGADGYTF
>TRBV20-1|TRBJ2-7
CSALVGTSYEQYF
>TRBV10-3|TRBJ2-3
CAISSLAGDRDTQYF
>TRBV7-2|-
CACSLSRGRIYEQYF
>TRBV20-1|TRBJ2-5
CSANLAGAEGETQYF
>TRBV29-1|TRBJ2-7
CSADIYNEQYF